This is a list of T cell receptor beta chains from one sample in a study of blood T cell repertoires in COVID-19. Measured with immunoSEQ multiplex PCR; TCRdb has only the in-frame clones, and not every one. This sample carries fewer than 250,000 clones, roughly 84% of them seen once, and the ten largest clones take 15% to 20%. The sequenced material came from peripheral blood. The receptors come from a human donor in a cohort sampled during active COVID-19. Each CDR3 is given with its conserved first and last residue.

V gene	J gene	CDR3 protein
TRBV5-6	TRBJ1-6	CASSFYAGPVNSPLHF
TRBV27	TRBJ1-1	CASSLNYLTEAFF
TRBV5-1	TRBJ1-1	CASSYQQGINTEAFF
TRBV29-1	TRBJ2-3	CSVSPGGTDTQYF
TRBV25-1	TRBJ2-1	CASSESAPGLSSQFF
TRBV6-5	TRBJ1-2	CASTGTGAPYGYTF
TRBV4-1	TRBJ2-4	CASSQDPGQGWENIQYF
TRBV19	TRBJ2-1	CASSTLSGGAYNEQFF
TRBV5-1	TRBJ2-1	CASSLVAGEANEQFF
TRBV4-2	TRBJ2-1	CASSPSSGGYNEQFF
TRBV7-9	TRBJ1-1	CASSPLSGSGLGGTEAFF
TRBV9	TRBJ2-3	CASSLRLAGGLSSTDTQYF
TRBV6-2/TRBV6-3	TRBJ2-3	CASSYGRVVRDTQYF
TRBV9	TRBJ2-5	CASSPGLAGETQYF
TRBV6-2/TRBV6-3	TRBJ1-5	CASSYLGSTNQPQHF
TRBV3-1/TRBV3-2	TRBJ1-5	CASSQDYGTGGAYHQPQHF
TRBV19	TRBJ1-4	CASSTRPREKLFF
TRBV28	TRBJ1-2	CASSLRGYGYTF
TRBV3-1/TRBV3-2	TRBJ2-3	CASSQLVGRGRTDTQYF
TRBV29-1	TRBJ2-1	CSARQRELHEQFF
TRBV7-6	TRBJ1-6	CASSLSPGTDSPLHF
TRBV5-1	TRBJ1-2	CASSLQGYGYTF
TRBV6-1	TRBJ1-2	CASSEGTGGTQSYGYTF
TRBV3-1/TRBV3-2	TRBJ1-6	CASSRGTRNSPLHF
TRBV20-1	TRBJ1-2	CSASQAHGYTF
TRBV5-1	TRBJ1-4	CASSLESKPNEKLFF
TRBV6-5	TRBJ2-1	CASSQGGIEFF
TRBV11-1	TRBJ2-6	CASSSDTFSILTF
TRBV15	TRBJ2-7	CATSPDRGKGEQYF
TRBV2	TRBJ2-3	CASKFSGGALGDTQYF
TRBV25-1	TRBJ2-1	CASSGRGGEQFF
TRBV2	TRBJ1-4	CAVTRGRAEKLFF
TRBV5-5	TRBJ1-1	CASSAQQGPEAFF